This note documents a single TCR beta chain sequence. What it binds is not known. The data stem from a study of T cell repertoires in aging, cancer and after chemotherapy. On the study more broadly: Six age groups, ranging from 30 or younger to 70 or older, included the donors. Millions of TCR reads made up the full dataset.

TCR beta rearrangements were amplified from peripheral blood genomic DNA. Rearranged V-D-J TRB sequences were amplified with a mixed TRB-A/B primer pool. TCRdb fed the multiplex PCR reads into MiXCR, producing one record per CDR3 protein. The sample comprises approximately 11,000 distinct CDR3 sequences, 40% of which are singletons, and around 1.7% rests with the top ten. CDR1 and CDR2 from the germline V gene are MNHEY and SMNVEV (reference sequence). Between the trimmed V and J ends, which lost 6 bases and 0 bases, there was a span of 17 bases. The CDR3 runs 16 residues. Points from the study as a whole: Untreated cancer patients had significantly lower blood TCR diversity than age-matched healthy donors. Healthy donors lost TCR diversity with age mainly through richness, cancer patients through richness and evenness.

The rearrangement uses TRBV27 and TRBJ1-1; TRBD1 is a possible D gene (5 bases). The sequencing sample was made of blood. The receptor's source is a human donor in good health. The CDR3 coding sequence is TGTGCCAGCAGCAGGGACCGCCTCACCTTGAACACTGAAGCTTTCTTT. Residues: CASSRDRLTLNTEAFF.